What follows is one TCR beta chain and its context. What it recognizes is unknown. This entry comes from a study of cytomegalovirus exposure and HLA in healthy donors. As for the study in general: A later analysis reported the roughly 120 validation repertoires used the same platform as the 666 first-cohort repertoires. Study conclusions and caveats: Some TCR beta chains (164 of them) were listed as cytomegalovirus-associated. Using the classifier, cytomegalovirus status was reportedly diagnosed with high specificity and sensitivity.

Sequencing was performed with immunoSEQ multiplex PCR; in TCRdb, only in-frame clones are kept and a portion is missing. The data contain 100,000 to 150,000 clones, approximately 95% of them singletons. The donors were members of the roughly 120-subject validation cohort (separate from the roughly 700-subject first cohort). Trimming pared 8 bases from V and 4 bases from J, leaving 11 bases between. This CDR3 spans 11 amino acids. Germline CDR1 GTSNPN, CDR2 SVGIG (reference sequence). This receptor was obtained from a young man in good health and CMV-seronegative. J is TRBJ1-1 and V is TRBV30; no clear D. Sequencing used PBMCs. As DNA, the CDR3 is TGTGCCGCATGGCAGGTCACTGAAGCTTTCTTT. Translating it yields CAAWQVTEAFF.